This T cell receptor beta chain was documented in a study of T cell responses to AZD1222 COVID-19 vaccine. General study points: Variant regions that are unmutated are reportedly the target of nearly half of spike-specific TCRs. No repertoire was sampled before or during the peak T cell response, only after it.

The sample holds one count of this clone. Its antigen is currently unknown. Deletions cut 2 bases from V and 3 bases from J, with 11 bases between. The germline gives CDR1 KGHSH, CDR2 LQKENI. CDR3 length: 14 amino acids. This table comes from immunoSEQ multiplex PCR, and its TCRdb copy is limited to in-frame clones, with some not included. The sample includes under 150,000 clones, roughly nine tenths seen only once; the top ten take 2.4%. The genes are TRBV18 and TRBJ2-7; D gene ambiguous. The material sequenced was peripheral blood, taken on day 0 of AZD1222 vaccination. This TCR was sampled from an adult in good health. Here the CDR3 reads CASSPERVSYEQYF. The CDR3 nucleotides are TGTGCCAGCTCACCAGAACGGGTTAGCTACGAGCAGTACTTC.